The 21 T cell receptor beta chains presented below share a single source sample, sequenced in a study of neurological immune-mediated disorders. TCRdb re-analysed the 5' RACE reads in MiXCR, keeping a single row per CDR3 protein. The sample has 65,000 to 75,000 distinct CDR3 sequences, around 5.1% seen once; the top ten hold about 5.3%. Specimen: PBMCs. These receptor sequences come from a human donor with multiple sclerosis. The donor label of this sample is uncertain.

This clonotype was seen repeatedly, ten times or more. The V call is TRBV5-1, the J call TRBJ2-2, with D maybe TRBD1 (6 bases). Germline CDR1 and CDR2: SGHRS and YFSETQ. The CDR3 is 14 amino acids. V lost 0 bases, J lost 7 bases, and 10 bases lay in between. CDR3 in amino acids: CASSLGTEGGELFF. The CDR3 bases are TGCGCCAGCAGCTTGGGGACAGAAGGCGGGGAGCTGTTTTTT.

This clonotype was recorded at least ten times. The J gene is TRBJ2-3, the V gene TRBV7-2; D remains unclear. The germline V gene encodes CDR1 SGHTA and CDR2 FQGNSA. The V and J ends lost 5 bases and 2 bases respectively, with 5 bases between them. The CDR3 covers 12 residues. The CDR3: CASSSFTDTQYF. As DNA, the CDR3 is TGTGCCAGCAGCAGTTTCACAGATACGCAGTATTTT.

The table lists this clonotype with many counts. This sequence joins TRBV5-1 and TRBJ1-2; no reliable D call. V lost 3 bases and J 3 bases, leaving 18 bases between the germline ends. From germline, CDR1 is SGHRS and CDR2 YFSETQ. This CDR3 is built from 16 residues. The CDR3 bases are TGCGCCAGCAGCTCAGGACTGACGGGGATTTACTATGGCTACACCTTC. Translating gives CASSSGLTGIYYGYTF.

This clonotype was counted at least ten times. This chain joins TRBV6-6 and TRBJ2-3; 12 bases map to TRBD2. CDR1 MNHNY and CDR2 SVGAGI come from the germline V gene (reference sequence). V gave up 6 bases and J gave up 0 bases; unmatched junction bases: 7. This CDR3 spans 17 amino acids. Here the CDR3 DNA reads TGTGCCAGCAGGCGACTAGCGGGGGCCCTAAGCACAGATACGCAGTATTTT. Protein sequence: CASRRLAGALSTDTQYF.

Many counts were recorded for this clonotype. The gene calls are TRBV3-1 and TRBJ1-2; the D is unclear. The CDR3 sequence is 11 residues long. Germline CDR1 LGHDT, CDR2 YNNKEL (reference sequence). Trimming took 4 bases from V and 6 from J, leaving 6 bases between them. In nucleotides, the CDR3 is TGTGCCAGCAGCCTAAAGCATGGCTACACCTTC. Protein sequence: CASSLKHGYTF.

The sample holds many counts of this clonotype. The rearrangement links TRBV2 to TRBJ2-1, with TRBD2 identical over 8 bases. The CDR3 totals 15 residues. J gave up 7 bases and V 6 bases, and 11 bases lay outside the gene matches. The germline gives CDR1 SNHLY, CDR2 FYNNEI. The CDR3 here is CASRDDWRGVNEQFF. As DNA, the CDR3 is TGTGCCAGCAGGGATGACTGGCGGGGGGTTAATGAGCAGTTCTTC.

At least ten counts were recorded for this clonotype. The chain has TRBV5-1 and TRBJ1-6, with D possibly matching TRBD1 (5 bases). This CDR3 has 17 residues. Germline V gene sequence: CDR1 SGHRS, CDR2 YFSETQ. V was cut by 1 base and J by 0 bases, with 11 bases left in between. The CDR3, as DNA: TGCGCCAGCAGCTTGTACCAGGGAGGCTCCTATAATTCACCCCTCCACTTT. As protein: CASSLYQGGSYNSPLHF.

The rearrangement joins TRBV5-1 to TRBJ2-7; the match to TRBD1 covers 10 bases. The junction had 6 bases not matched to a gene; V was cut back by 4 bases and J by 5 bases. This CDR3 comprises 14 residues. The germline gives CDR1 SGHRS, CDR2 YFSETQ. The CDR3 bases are TGCGCCAGCAGCCCGGGACAGGGGTTCAACGAGCAGTACTTC. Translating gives CASSPGQGFNEQYF. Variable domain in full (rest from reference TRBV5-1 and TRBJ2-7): KAGVTQTPRYLIKTRGQQVTLSCSPISGHRSVSWYQQTPGQGLQFLFEYFSETQRNKGNFPGRFSGRQFSNSRSEMNVSTLELGDSALYLCASSPGQGFNEQYFGPGTRLTVT.

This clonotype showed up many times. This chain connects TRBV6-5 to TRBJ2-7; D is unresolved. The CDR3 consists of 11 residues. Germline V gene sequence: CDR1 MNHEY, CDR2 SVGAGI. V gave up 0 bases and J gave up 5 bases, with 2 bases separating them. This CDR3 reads CASSYSDEQYF. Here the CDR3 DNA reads TGTGCCAGCAGTTACTCGGACGAGCAGTACTTC.

CDR3 loop: CASSLGPGPWDEQYF. CDR3 bases: TGCGCCAGCAGCTTGGGGCCGGGTCCGTGGGACGAGCAGTACTTC. The V and J genes are TRBV5-1 and TRBJ2-7, with D unclear. Germline V gives CDR1 SGHRS, CDR2 YFSETQ. Trimming removed 0 bases from V and 5 bases from J, with 15 bases in between. The CDR3 contains 15 residues.

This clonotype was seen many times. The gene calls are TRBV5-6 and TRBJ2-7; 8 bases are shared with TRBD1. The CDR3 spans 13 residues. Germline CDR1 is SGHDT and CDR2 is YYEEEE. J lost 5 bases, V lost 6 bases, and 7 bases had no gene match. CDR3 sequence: CASMEQGVHEQYF. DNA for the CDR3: TGTGCCAGCATGGAACAGGGGGTCCACGAGCAGTACTTC. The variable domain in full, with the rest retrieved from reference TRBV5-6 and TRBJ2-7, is DAGVTQSPTHLIKTRGQQVTLRCSPKSGHDTVSWYQQALGQGPQFIFQYYEEEERQRGNFPDRFSGHQFPNYSSELNVNALLLGDSALYLCASMEQGVHEQYFGPGTRLTVT.

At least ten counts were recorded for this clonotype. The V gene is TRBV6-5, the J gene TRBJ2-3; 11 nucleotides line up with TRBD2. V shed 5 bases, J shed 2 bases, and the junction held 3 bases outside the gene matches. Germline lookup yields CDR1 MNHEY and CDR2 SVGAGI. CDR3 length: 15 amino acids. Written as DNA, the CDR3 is TGTGCCAGCAGTAAACTAGCGGGGGACACAGATACGCAGTATTTT. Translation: CASSKLAGDTDTQYF.

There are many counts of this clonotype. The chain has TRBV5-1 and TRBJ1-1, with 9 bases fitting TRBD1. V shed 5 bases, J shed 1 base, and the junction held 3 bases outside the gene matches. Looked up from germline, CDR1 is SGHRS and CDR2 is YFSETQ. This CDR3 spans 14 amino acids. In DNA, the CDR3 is TGCGCCAGCAGGTGGGGACAGGGGAACACTGAAGCTTTCTTT. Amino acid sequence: CASRWGQGNTEAFF.

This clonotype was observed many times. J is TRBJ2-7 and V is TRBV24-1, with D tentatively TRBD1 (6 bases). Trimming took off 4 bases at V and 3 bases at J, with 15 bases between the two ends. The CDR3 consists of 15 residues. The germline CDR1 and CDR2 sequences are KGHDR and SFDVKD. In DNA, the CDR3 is TGTGCCACCAGTGAGGCGACAGGACCGGGCTACGAGCAGTACTTC. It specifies CATSEATGPGYEQYF.

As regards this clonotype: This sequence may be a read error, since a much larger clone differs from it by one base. DNA for the CDR3: TGCAGTGCTAGAGATCAGACAGGGGGGGACTGTGGCTACACCTTC. Encoded protein: CSARDQTGGDCGYTF. The chain links TRBV20-1 to TRBJ1-2; TRBD1 matches at 9 bases. Germline trimming cut 0 bases from V and 7 bases from J; bases unmatched to any gene: 9. This CDR3 has 15 amino acids. Germline V gene sequence: CDR1 DFQATT, CDR2 SNEGSKA (reference sequence).

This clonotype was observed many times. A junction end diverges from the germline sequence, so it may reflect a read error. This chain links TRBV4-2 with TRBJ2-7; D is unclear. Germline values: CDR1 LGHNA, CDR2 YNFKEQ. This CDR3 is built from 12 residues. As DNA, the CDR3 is TGTGCCAGCAGTCAAGATAGGTTCGAGCAGTACTTC. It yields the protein CASSQDRFEQYF.

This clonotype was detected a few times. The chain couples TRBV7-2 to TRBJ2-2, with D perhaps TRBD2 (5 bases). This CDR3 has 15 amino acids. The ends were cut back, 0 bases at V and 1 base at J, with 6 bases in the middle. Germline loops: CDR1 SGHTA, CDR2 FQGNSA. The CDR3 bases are TGTGCCAGCAGCTTAGCACGGGGGAACACCGGGGAGCTGTTTTTT. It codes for CASSLARGNTGELFF.

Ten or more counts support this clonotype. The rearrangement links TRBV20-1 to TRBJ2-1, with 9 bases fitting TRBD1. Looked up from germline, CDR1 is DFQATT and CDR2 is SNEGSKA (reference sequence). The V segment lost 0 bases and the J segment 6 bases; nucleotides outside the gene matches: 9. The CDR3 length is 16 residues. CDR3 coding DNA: TGCAGTGCTAGAGAGTTACTCCGGGACAGGGTCAATGAGCAGTTCTTC. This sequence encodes CSARELLRDRVNEQFF.

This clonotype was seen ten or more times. The CDR3 DNA reads as TGTGCCAGCAGCCCCCGTGGGGGTGGGAACACTGAAGCTTTCTTT. It is translated as CASSPRGGGNTEAFF. The chain uses TRBV7-3 and TRBJ1-1, with D possibly matching TRBD1 (5 bases). The germline V and J ends were trimmed by 5 bases and 1 base, with 14 bases remaining between them. Per the germline V gene, CDR1 is SGHTA and CDR2 is FQGTGA. The CDR3 is 15 residues long. Full variable domain (missing parts from reference TRBV7-3 and TRBJ1-1): GAGVSQTPSNKVTEKGKYVELRCDPISGHTALYWYRQSLGQGPEFLIYFQGTGAADDSGLPNDRFFAVRPEGSVSTLKIQRTERGDSAVYLCASSPRGGGNTEAFFGQGTRLTVV.

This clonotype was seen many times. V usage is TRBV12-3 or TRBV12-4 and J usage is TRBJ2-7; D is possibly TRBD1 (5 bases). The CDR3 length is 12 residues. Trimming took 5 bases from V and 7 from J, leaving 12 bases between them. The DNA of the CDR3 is TGTGCCAGCAGTCCGTCGTCAGGGGAGCAGTACTTC. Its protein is CASSPSSGEQYF.

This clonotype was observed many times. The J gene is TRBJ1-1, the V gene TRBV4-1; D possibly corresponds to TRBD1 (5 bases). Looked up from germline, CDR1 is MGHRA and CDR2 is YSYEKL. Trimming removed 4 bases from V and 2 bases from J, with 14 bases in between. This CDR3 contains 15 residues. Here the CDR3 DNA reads TGCGCCAGCAGCCCAAGGGGTGACGGTAACACTGAAGCTTTCTTT. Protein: CASSPRGDGNTEAFF.